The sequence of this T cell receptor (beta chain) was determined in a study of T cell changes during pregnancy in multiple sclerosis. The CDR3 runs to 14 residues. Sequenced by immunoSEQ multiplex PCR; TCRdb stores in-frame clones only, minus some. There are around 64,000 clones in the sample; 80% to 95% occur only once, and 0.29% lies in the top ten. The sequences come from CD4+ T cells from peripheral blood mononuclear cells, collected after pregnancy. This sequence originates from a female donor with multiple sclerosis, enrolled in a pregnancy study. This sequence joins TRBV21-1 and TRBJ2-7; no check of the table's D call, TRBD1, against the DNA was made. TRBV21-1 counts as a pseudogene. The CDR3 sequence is CAARVQGISNEQYF. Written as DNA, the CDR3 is TGTGCCGCCAGGGTACAGGGAATATCCAACGAGCAGTACTTC.